The source of this T cell receptor (beta chain) is a study of cytomegalovirus exposure and HLA in healthy donors. About the study: From HLA-typed donors, an early data release held about 92 million unique TCRs. Whole-study results and caveats: Across donors, presence/absence analyses took sequencing depth to be roughly uniform. Trimming of TCR beta V- and J-genes showed a link, identified in a later analysis, to a missense DCLRE1C variant.

For this clone: Its target is not known.

Germline assignment: CDR1 SGHAT and CDR2 FQDESV (reference sequence). V gave up 3 bases and J gave up 10 bases; unmatched junction bases: 8. This CDR3 is built from 15 residues. Use of 60 Vbeta and 13 Jbeta primers characterized the PCR. Sequenced by immunoSEQ multiplex PCR; TCRdb stores in-frame clones only, minus some. The table includes fewer than 200,000 clones, 75% to 80% detected once. The V and J genes are TRBV11-1 and TRBJ2-7, with 14 bases aligning to TRBD2. Sequencing was performed on PBMCs. The TCR sequence derives from a woman in her forties or fifties in good health and CMV-seropositive. CDR3 in DNA: TGTGCCAGCAGCTTGAGGGGGACTAGCGGGAGTCGCCAGTACTTC. It specifies CASSLRGTSGSRQYF.